The 14 T cell receptor beta chains presented below share a single source sample, sequenced in a study of OX40 agonist ivuxolimab in advanced cancers. Method: immunoSEQ multiplex PCR; TCRdb's copy keeps in-frame clones and lacks some. The sample consists of tens of thousands of clones, about 88% of them appearing once. This specimen consisted of CD4+ or CD8+ T cells sorted from blood, obtained in a trial of the OX40 agonist ivuxolimab. Receptors were obtained from an adult with an advanced solid tumor such as melanoma, head and neck, liver or kidney cancer.

V gene TRBV7-2 combines with J gene TRBJ1-1, with D uncertain. This CDR3 comprises 13 residues. The germline V and J ends were trimmed by 5 bases and 3 bases, with 10 bases remaining between them. The germline V gene encodes CDR1 SGHTA and CDR2 FQGNSA. CDR3 in DNA: TGTGCCAGCAGCGAGAACGTCTACACTGAAGCTTTCTTT. The encoded protein is CASSENVYTEAFF.

This chain uses TRBV28 with TRBJ2-3; 7 positions agree with TRBD2. Germline lookup yields CDR1 MDHEN and CDR2 SYDVKM. This CDR3 comprises 13 residues. V shed 8 bases and J 2 bases; nucleotides not matched to a gene: 4. This chain's CDR3 is CASWEGNTDTQYF. CDR3 in DNA: TGTGCCAGCTGGGAGGGGAACACAGATACGCAGTATTTT.

This chain joins TRBV9 and TRBJ2-1; D call uncertain. V gave up 1 base and J gave up 9 bases, with 11 bases separating them. This CDR3 is built from 13 residues. The germline V gene encodes CDR1 SGDLS and CDR2 YYNGEE. CDR3 nucleotides: TGTGCCAGCAGCGTAACAGTCTGGGGTGAGCAGTTCTTC. This encodes CASSVTVWGEQFF.

The rearrangement links TRBV19 to TRBJ1-4, with D possibly matching TRBD1 (6 bases). V was pared by 3 bases and J by 8 bases, with 10 bases between. The CDR3 is made up of 13 amino acids. The germline V gene encodes CDR1 LNHDA and CDR2 SQIVND (reference sequence). CDR3 nucleotides: TGTGCCAGTAGTATCGGGGGCCGCGAAAAACTGTTTTTT. It codes for CASSIGGREKLFF. Based on the CDR3 plus reference TRBV19 and TRBJ1-4, the full variable domain is DGGITQSPKYLFRKEGQNVTLSCEQNLNHDAMYWYRQDPGQGLRLIYYSQIVNDFQKGDIAEGYSVSREKKESFPLTVTSAQKNPTAFYLCASSIGGREKLFFGSGTQLSVL.

The genes are TRBV28 and TRBJ2-5; D not certain. The V gene's germline CDR1 is MDHEN and CDR2 SYDVKM. The CDR3 is made up of 15 amino acids. Trimming removed 4 bases at V and 2 bases at J, with 14 bases between. As DNA, the CDR3 is TGTGCCAGCAGTTCATTCCCGAGGAGTCAAGAGACCCAGTACTTC. Amino acids: CASSSFPRSQETQYF.

The rearrangement joins TRBV18 to TRBJ2-7, with 10 bases fitting TRBD2. CDR1 KGHSH and CDR2 LQKENI come from the germline V gene. The CDR3 is 19 residues long. The V gene end was trimmed by 5 bases and the J gene end by 3 bases; junction bases not matched to a gene: 19. CDR3 in amino acids: CASSSYSGTSEGLLYEQYF. CDR3 nucleotides: TGTGCCAGCTCATCTTATTCCGGGACTAGCGAGGGTCTCCTCTACGAGCAGTACTTC. The full variable domain, rest sourced from reference TRBV18 and TRBJ2-7, is NAGVMQNPRHLVRRRGQEARLRCSPMKGHSHVYWYRQLPEEGLKFMVYLQKENIIDESGMPKERFSAEFPKEGPSILRIQQVVRGDSAAYFCASSSYSGTSEGLLYEQYFGPGTRLTVT.

In its sample, this clone was seen a few times. This chain links TRBV18 with TRBJ1-5; TRBD1 might be the D (6 bases). Trimming removed 5 bases at V and 1 base at J, with 12 bases between. CDR3 length: 15 amino acids. Germline CDR1 and CDR2: KGHSH and LQKENI. In DNA form, the CDR3 reads TGTGCCAGCTCAAGGGGGAGTCAGAGCAATCAGCCCCAGCATTTT. This translates into CASSRGSQSNQPQHF.

This clone occurred once. The chain employs TRBV28 and TRBJ1-2; TRBD1 agrees at 7 bases. This CDR3 region has 18 residues. The germline V gene encodes CDR1 MDHEN and CDR2 SYDVKM. V gave up 1 base and J gave up 5 bases; unmatched junction bases: 16. The DNA for the CDR3 is TGTGCCAGCAGTTTATCCTTTTTCGAGACAGGGAGAAAGTATGGCTACACCTTC. Its protein is CASSLSFFETGRKYGYTF.

This sequence joins TRBV29-1 and TRBJ2-1; D possibly corresponds to TRBD1 (6 bases). The V end lost 2 bases, the J end lost 8 bases, and 16 bases lay between the germline ends. Germline CDR1 is SQVTM and CDR2 is ANQGSEA. This CDR3 is 14 amino acids long. The CDR3 spells CSVEMGPAGDEQFF. The DNA of the CDR3 is TGCAGCGTTGAAATGGGGCCGGCAGGGGATGAGCAGTTCTTC.

V is TRBV9 and J is TRBJ1-2; D possibly corresponds to TRBD1 (5 bases). Per the germline V gene, CDR1 is SGDLS and CDR2 is YYNGEE. Trimming stripped 4 bases from V and 5 bases from J, with 9 bases between. CDR3 size: 12 residues. In DNA form, the CDR3 reads TGTGCCAGCAGCATCCAGGGTTATGGCTACACCTTC. Residues: CASSIQGYGYTF.

This rearrangement joins TRBV7-9 to TRBJ1-5, with 9 bases fitting TRBD1. The CDR3 has 17 residues. Germline values: CDR1 SEHNR, CDR2 FQNEAQ (reference sequence). V gave up 3 bases and J gave up 5 bases; unmatched junction bases: 11. CDR3 region: CASSLGTGGNLDQPQHF. CDR3 DNA: TGTGCCAGCAGCTTGGGTACAGGGGGCAATTTGGATCAGCCCCAGCATTTT.

The chain recombines TRBV21-1 with TRBJ1-4. TRBV21-1 corresponds to a pseudogene. There are 14 residues in the CDR3. CDR3 loop: CASSKLKGSEKLFF. The CDR3 bases are TGTGCCAGCAGCAAACTCAAGGGAAGTGAAAAACTGTTTTTT.

The chain is built from TRBV14 and TRBJ1-2, with TRBD1 as a possible D gene (5 bases). V was pared by 2 bases and J by 5 bases, with 15 bases between. Germline lookup yields CDR1 SGHDN and CDR2 FVKESK. The CDR3 is 15 residues long. Written as DNA, the CDR3 is TGTGCCAGCAGCCAATCGGCAGGGATCTCTTATGGCTACACCTTC. Residues: CASSQSAGISYGYTF. Variable domain in full (rest from reference TRBV14 and TRBJ1-2): EAGVTQFPSHSVIEKGQTVTLRCDPISGHDNLYWYRRVMGKEIKFLLHFVKESKQDESGMPNNRFLAERTGGTYSTLKVQPAELEDSGVYFCASSQSAGISYGYTFGSGTRLTVV.

The V and J genes are TRBV2 and TRBJ1-1; maybe TRBD1 (5 bases). Trimming pared 0 bases from V and 1 base from J, leaving 12 bases between. Germline V gene data show CDR1 as SNHLY and CDR2 as FYNNEI. The CDR3 totals 16 residues. CDR3 DNA: TGTGCCAGCAGTGAAGCGAGGGGACGGCGGAACACTGAAGCTTTCTTT. Encoded protein: CASSEARGRRNTEAFF.